This T cell receptor (beta chain) was captured in a study of cytomegalovirus exposure and HLA in healthy donors. Among the roughly 110 subjects of the validation cohort, separate from the roughly 670-subject first cohort, were the donors. Note on this clone: Its antigen is as yet unknown. At one end the junction does not follow the germline gene, possibly because of a read error.

General observations from the study: Rare TCR sequences predominated, though certain public TCRs were found in many donors. The authors enumerated some 170 TCR beta chains as linked to cytomegalovirus.

This table comes from immunoSEQ multiplex PCR, and its TCRdb copy is limited to in-frame clones, with some not included. The sample has some 200,000 clones, 84% seen once. The CDR3 runs to 14 residues. Per germline, CDR1 MNHEY and CDR2 SMNVEV (reference sequence). Sample: PBMCs. The V and J genes are TRBV27 and TRBJ2-5; TRBD1 matches at 10 bases. The TCR originated in a woman aged 18 to 35 in good health and CMV-seropositive. CDR3 loop: CASRRSGTGAPRDF. The CDR3 nucleotides read TGTGCCAGCAGACGCTCCGGGACAGGGGCCCCGAGGGACTTC.